The rows below give T cell receptor beta chains drawn from one sample of a study of tumor-infiltrating lymphocytes in primary liver carcinoma. Using its own MiXCR run on the multiplex PCR reads, TCRdb lists one record per CDR3 protein. Here the sample spans around 79,000 distinct CDR3 sequences, about 75% being singletons. The sample comprised tumor-adjacent normal liver tissue. Receptors originate from a man aged 35 to 55 with primary liver carcinoma and hepatitis B virus infection. The CDR3 runs from the conserved cysteine through the conserved F or W. D genes are given only for firm matches. Expanded clones are given a class, and other clones once, few, many or no size at all.

d_gene: NA
j_gene: TRBJ1-1
v_gene: TRBV6-5
len: 13
abundance: once
CDR3nt: TGTGTCAGCAGATCGGAGGAGGAGACTGAAGCGTTCTTT
CDR3aa: CVSRSEEETEAFF

d_gene: NA
j_gene: TRBJ2-7
v_gene: TRBV12-3/TRBV12-4
len: 13
abundance: NA
CDR3nt: TGTGCCAACAATTTACGCAGCTCCTACGAGCAGTACTTC
CDR3aa: CANNLRSSYEQYF

d_gene: NA
j_gene: TRBJ2-1
v_gene: TRBV29-1
len: 16
abundance: NA
CDR3nt: TGCAGCGTCGCCACGTTTCGACCCTGGTCCCGTCAAGGGCAGTTCTTC
CDR3aa: CSVATFRPWSRQGQFF

d_gene: NA
j_gene: TRBJ1-1
v_gene: TRBV6-1
len: 13
abundance: many
CDR3nt: TGTGCCAGTCGGATTCCGGGACCTCGAATGGGTTTCTTT
CDR3aa: CASRIPGPRMGFF

d_gene: NA
j_gene: TRBJ1-5
v_gene: TRBV28
len: 15
abundance: few
CDR3nt: TGTGCCAGCAGTGCCGGGGATAGGAGCAATCAGCCCCAGCATTTT
CDR3aa: CASSAGDRSNQPQHF

d_gene: NA
j_gene: TRBJ2-7
v_gene: TRBV5-6
len: 13
abundance: NA
CDR3nt: TGTGCCAGCAGCTTGACCCTGCGAGACGAGCAGTACTTC
CDR3aa: CASSLTLRDEQYF

d_gene: TRBD2
j_gene: TRBJ2-2
v_gene: TRBV13
len: 16
abundance: NA
CDR3nt: TGTGCCAGCAGCTTAGTGCGGGAGGTTTACACCGAGGAGCTGTTTTTT
CDR3aa: CASSLVREVYTEELFF

d_gene: TRBD1
j_gene: TRBJ2-7
v_gene: TRBV6-5
len: 13
abundance: NA
CDR3nt: TGTGCCTGCAGTTACACAGGGGGTTACGAGCAGTATTTC
CDR3aa: CACSYTGGYEQYF

d_gene: NA
j_gene: TRBJ1-2
v_gene: TRBV6-6
len: 13
abundance: NA
CDR3nt: TGTGCCGGCAGGGTGGGAGATAACTATGGCTACACCTTC
CDR3aa: CAGRVGDNYGYTF

d_gene: NA
j_gene: TRBJ2-4
v_gene: TRBV10-3
len: 17
abundance: NA
CDR3nt: TGTGCCATCAGTAAGTCCTCCACAGGGATTGGCAAAAACATTCAGCACTTC
CDR3aa: CAISKSSTGIGKNIQHF

d_gene: NA
j_gene: TRBJ2-7
v_gene: TRBV7-8
len: 14
abundance: NA
CDR3nt: TGTGCCAGCAGCTTAGAGATAAGCTCCTACGAGCAGTACTTC
CDR3aa: CASSLEISSYEQYF

d_gene: TRBD2
j_gene: TRBJ2-7
v_gene: TRBV11-2
len: 15
abundance: NA
CDR3nt: TGTGCCAGCAGCCCAACTTTCACGGGAGGAGACGAGCATTACTTC
CDR3aa: CASSPTFTGGDEHYF

d_gene: NA
j_gene: TRBJ1-1
v_gene: TRBV6-2/TRBV6-3
len: 12
abundance: NA
CDR3nt: TGTGTCAGCAGTCTTCTGAACAGTGAAGCTTTCTTT
CDR3aa: CVSSLLNSEAFF

d_gene: NA
j_gene: TRBJ2-6
v_gene: TRBV29-1
len: 12
abundance: many
CDR3nt: TGCAGCGTTGTCTCTGGGGCCAACGTCCTGACTTTC
CDR3aa: CSVVSGANVLTF

d_gene: NA
j_gene: TRBJ2-7
v_gene: TRBV5-4
len: 14
abundance: NA
CDR3nt: TGTGCCAGCAGCCTGAATAGCGAACCCTACGAGCAGTACTTC
CDR3aa: CASSLNSEPYEQYF

d_gene: NA
j_gene: TRBJ2-6
v_gene: TRBV30
len: 13
abundance: few
CDR3nt: TGTGCCAGGAGGGGGTCTGGGGCCAACGTCCTGACTTTC
CDR3aa: CARRGSGANVLTF

d_gene: NA
j_gene: TRBJ2-1
v_gene: TRBV6-2/TRBV6-3
len: 13
abundance: NA
CDR3nt: TGTGCCAGCAGTTACCAGTTAAGCAATGAGCAGTTCTTC
CDR3aa: CASSYQLSNEQFF

d_gene: NA
j_gene: TRBJ1-6
v_gene: TRBV28
len: 14
abundance: NA
CDR3nt: TGTGCGAGCAGCCCAACAGGGTATAGTTCACCCCTCCACTTT
CDR3aa: CASSPTGYSSPLHF

d_gene: TRBD1
j_gene: TRBJ1-5
v_gene: TRBV11-1
len: 18
abundance: NA
CDR3nt: TGTGCCAGCAGCCACGAACATAAACAGGGGGTTAAGGATCAGCCCCAGCATTTT
CDR3aa: CASSHEHKQGVKDQPQHF

d_gene: NA
j_gene: TRBJ2-1
v_gene: TRBV6-6
len: 15
abundance: once
CDR3nt: TGTGCCAGCTGCTCCTTGGAAGGCTCCTACAATGAGCAGTTCTTC
CDR3aa: CASCSLEGSYNEQFF

d_gene: TRBD2
j_gene: TRBJ2-5
v_gene: TRBV4-3
len: 16
abundance: NA
CDR3nt: TGCGCCAGCAGCCAGGGAGTAGCGGGAGGTAGGGAGACCCGGTACTTC
CDR3aa: CASSQGVAGGRETRYF

d_gene: NA
j_gene: TRBJ2-2
v_gene: TRBV4-2
len: 15
abundance: NA
CDR3nt: TGTGTCAGCAGCCAAGCTCTCCAGGTGGCCGGGGAGCCGTTTTTT
CDR3aa: CVSSQALQVAGEPFF

d_gene: TRBD2
j_gene: TRBJ2-1
v_gene: TRBV11-3
len: 15
abundance: NA
CDR3nt: TGTGCAAGCAGCTTAGGGGTTAGCGGGGATAATGGGCAGTTCTTC
CDR3aa: CASSLGVSGDNGQFF

d_gene: TRBD2
j_gene: TRBJ2-2
v_gene: TRBV4-2
len: 17
abundance: once
CDR3nt: TGTGCCAGCAGCCAAGAGATAGCGGGGGTGGGTACCGGGGAGCTGTTTTTT
CDR3aa: CASSQEIAGVGTGELFF

d_gene: TRBD1
j_gene: TRBJ2-1
v_gene: TRBV11-3
len: 13
abundance: NA
CDR3nt: TGTGCCAGCTGCCTAGGGACAGCCAATGAGCAGTTGTTC
CDR3aa: CASCLGTANEQLF